The 18 T cell receptor beta chains reported below all come from one sample, sequenced in a study of blood T cell repertoires in COVID-19. Measured with immunoSEQ multiplex PCR; TCRdb has only the in-frame clones, and not every one. This table has 55,000 to 75,000 clones, 80% to 85% appearing once. Input material: peripheral blood. The receptors stem from a human donor in a cohort sampled during active COVID-19.

The J gene is TRBJ2-6, the V gene TRBV18; 7 bases agree with TRBD1. The CDR3 is made up of 18 amino acids. J lost 0 bases, V lost 3 bases, and 8 bases had no gene match. CDR1 KGHSH and CDR2 LQKENI come from the germline V gene. CDR3 sequence: CASSPGGQAISGANVLTF. The CDR3 DNA reads TGTGCCAGCTCACCTGGTGGACAGGCGATCTCTGGGGCCAACGTCCTGACTTTC.

The CDR3 DNA follows: TGTGCCAGCAGTTTGACTAGCGGAAACAATGAGCAGTTCTTC. Its translation is CASSLTSGNNEQFF. The chain recombines TRBV28 with TRBJ2-1; the match to TRBD2 covers 9 bases. The CDR3 is 14 residues long. CDR1 and CDR2 from the germline V gene are MDHEN and SYDVKM. With V trimmed by 3 bases and J by 5 bases, 2 bases remained unmatched.

The chain joins TRBV7-8 to TRBJ2-1, with a tentative D call TRBD2 (6 bases). The CDR3 contains 19 residues. V was cut by 4 bases and J by 0 bases, with 22 bases left in between. CDR1 SGHVS and CDR2 FQNEAQ come from the germline V gene. In DNA form, the CDR3 reads TGTGCCAGCAGCTCTAGCGATAGGTTTTGGAAGTCCTCCTACAATGAGCAGTTCTTC. It codes for CASSSSDRFWKSSYNEQFF. Combining the CDR3 with reference TRBV7-8 and TRBJ2-1 gives the whole variable domain GAGVSQSPRYKVAKRGQDVALRCDPISGHVSLFWYQQALGQGPEFLTYFQNEAQLDKSGLPSDRFFAERPEGSVSTLKIQRTQQEDSAVYLCASSSSDRFWKSSYNEQFFGPGTRLTVL.

In the case of this clone: Other DNA sequences in this specimen translate into the identical CDR3. The rearrangement links TRBV25-1 to TRBJ2-6; D possibly corresponds to TRBD1 (5 bases). In germline, CDR1 is MGHDK, CDR2 SYGVNS. CDR3 length: 16 residues. The V end lost 7 bases, the J end lost 0 bases, and 13 bases lay between the germline ends. The CDR3 sequence: CASTKTGHSGANVLTF. In nucleotides, the CDR3 is TGTGCCAGCACGAAAACAGGCCACTCTGGGGCCAACGTCCTGACTTTC.

This chain links TRBV28 with TRBJ2-7; the match to TRBD2 covers 12 bases. Germline CDR1 MDHEN, CDR2 SYDVKM. The V gene end was trimmed by 8 bases and the J gene end by 6 bases; junction bases not matched to a gene: 5. This CDR3 has 13 residues. CDR3 protein: CASFLAGGGEQYF. DNA for the CDR3: TGTGCCAGCTTTCTAGCGGGAGGGGGCGAGCAGTACTTC.

The genes are TRBV28 and TRBJ2-6, with 9 positions matching TRBD1. This CDR3 spans 23 amino acids. CDR1 is MDHEN, CDR2 SYDVKM, per germline. Trimming cost V 4 bases and J 0 bases; bases outside gene matches: 22. The CDR3 loop reads CASSSPLVSTGTGLISGANVLTF. CDR3 nucleotide sequence: TGTGCCAGCAGTTCTCCTCTAGTTTCAACCGGGACAGGGCTAATCTCTGGGGCCAACGTCCTGACTTTC.

The rearrangement joins TRBV24-1 to TRBJ1-1; D may be TRBD1 (5 bases). This CDR3 contains 15 residues. V dropped 6 bases and J dropped 0 bases, with 13 bases sitting between them. The germline gives CDR1 KGHDR, CDR2 SFDVKD. The CDR3 sequence: CATSSSTVMNTEAFF. The DNA of the CDR3 is TGTGCCACCAGTTCCTCGACAGTCATGAACACTGAAGCTTTCTTT.

This clone was counted a single time. The chain combines TRBV7-8 with TRBJ1-2; no firm D call. From germline, CDR1 is SGHVS and CDR2 FQNEAQ. V shed 0 bases and J shed 0 bases, with 14 bases lying between them. The CDR3 is made up of 17 amino acids. The CDR3 loop reads CASSLARISPANYGYTF. CDR3 nucleotides: TGTGCCAGCAGCTTAGCGCGGATATCTCCAGCTAACTATGGCTACACCTTC. The full variable domain, with the rest looked up from reference TRBV7-8 and TRBJ1-2, is GAGVSQSPRYKVAKRGQDVALRCDPISGHVSLFWYQQALGQGPEFLTYFQNEAQLDKSGLPSDRFFAERPEGSVSTLKIQRTQQEDSAVYLCASSLARISPANYGYTFGSGTRLTVV.

The V call is TRBV6-5, the J call TRBJ1-6; no definite D call. CDR3 length: 15 residues. V was shortened by 2 bases and J by 6 bases, with 11 bases between the two germline ends. In germline, CDR1 is MNHEY, CDR2 SVGAGI. The CDR3 DNA reads as TGTGCCAGCAGTTACAGCCTGGGGAGTAATTCACCCCTCCACTTT. Amino acid sequence: CASSYSLGSNSPLHF.

The table lists this clone with a count of one. The chain carries TRBV6-2 or TRBV6-3 and TRBJ2-7; 8 positions agree with TRBD2. Germline V gene sequence: CDR1 MNHEY, CDR2 SVGEGT. V was pared by 4 bases and J by 4 bases, with 6 bases of the junction left unmatched. The CDR3 contains 14 residues. The CDR3 DNA reads as TGTGCCAGCAGTTCGGGACCGGGGGGGTACGAGCAGTACTTC. Translated: CASSSGPGGYEQYF.

The chain employs TRBV30 and TRBJ1-2; 8 bases align to TRBD1. The CDR3 length is 13 residues. V dropped 3 bases and J dropped 5; count of bases not matched to a gene: 5. The V gene's germline CDR1 is GTSNPN and CDR2 SVGIG (reference sequence). DNA of the CDR3: TGTGCCTGGAGATACAGGGGGTCTTATGGCTACACCTTC. The encoded protein is CAWRYRGSYGYTF.

The sample holds one count of this clone. V and J are TRBV25-1 and TRBJ1-5; 7 nucleotides align to TRBD1. This CDR3 comprises 14 residues. CDR1 is MGHDK and CDR2 is SYGVNS in the germline V gene. Trimming removed 6 bases from V and 6 bases from J; junction bases left unmatched: 8. CDR3 region: CASSETGNSQPQHF. DNA of the CDR3: TGTGCCAGCAGCGAGACAGGGAACAGTCAGCCCCAGCATTTT.

The genes are TRBV7-3 and TRBJ2-1, with 9 bases identical to TRBD2. After removal of 4 bases from V and 2 bases from J, the junction contained 6 bases not matched to a gene. CDR3 length: 16 amino acids. Per germline, CDR1 SGHTA and CDR2 FQGTGA. This CDR3 reads CASSSSSGATYNEQFF. For the CDR3, the DNA is TGTGCCAGCAGCTCCTCTAGCGGGGCGACCTACAATGAGCAGTTCTTC.

The chain links TRBV27 to TRBJ1-1; 8 nucleotides agree with TRBD1. V shed 11 bases and J 1 base; nucleotides not matched to a gene: 15. The CDR3 has 16 residues. CDR1 and CDR2 from the germline V gene are MNHEY and SMNVEV (reference sequence). DNA for the CDR3: TGTGCCGGCCCCAGGGGCAGGGGGCGCGAGAACACTGAAGCTTTCTTT. Its protein product is CAGPRGRGRENTEAFF.

The V gene is TRBV11-3, the J gene TRBJ1-1; 9 bases fit TRBD1. The length of the CDR3 is 15 residues. V was clipped by 6 bases and J by 5 bases; unmatched bases: 10. Germline CDR1 and CDR2: SGHNT and YENEEA. The CDR3 DNA reads TGTGCCAGCAGGGGGACGACAGGGGGAATAACTGAAGCTTTCTTT. This encodes CASRGTTGGITEAFF.

V gene TRBV6-5 combines with J gene TRBJ2-2, with D maybe TRBD1 (8 bases). Trimming took 8 bases from V and 4 from J, leaving 17 bases between them. Germline-derived CDR1 and CDR2 are MNHEY and SVGAGI. The CDR3 covers 15 residues. CDR3 DNA: TGTGCCAGCCCACAGGGGGGGCAGGCCACCGGGGAGCTGTTTTTT. Translated: CASPQGGQATGELFF.

The chain is built from TRBV21-1 and TRBJ2-6; the listed D gene, TRBD1, was not tested against the DNA. TRBV21-1 corresponds to a pseudogene. The CDR3 has 18 amino acids. CDR3 loop: CASSRDRGVVSGANVLTF. The DNA of the CDR3 is TGTGCCAGCAGCCGGGACAGGGGGGTGGTCTCTGGGGCCAACGTCCTGACTTTC.

The V call is TRBV11-2, the J call TRBJ2-7, with a weak D call TRBD1 (5 bases). Germline CDR1 SGHAT, CDR2 FQNNGV. There are 14 residues in the CDR3. V lost 10 bases and J 3 bases, leaving 19 bases between the germline ends. CDR3 sequence (DNA): TGTGCCACCGCAGGGCCGGGTCGGAACTACGAGCAGTACTTC. Translation: CATAGPGRNYEQYF.